One and the same sample provided the 16 T cell receptor beta chains below, sequenced in a study of PD-1 blockade in classical Hodgkin lymphoma. Some clones are missing from TCRdb's copy, which holds only in-frame ones; the method was immunoSEQ multiplex PCR. The sample records 70,000 or so clones, 71% being singletons. Every one of the patients relapsed after autologous stem cell transplantation (brentuximab vedotin exposure was variable). The sequencing here drew on peripheral blood mononuclear cells (PBMCs), taken before the second cycle of nivolumab. The receptor source for this set is a human donor with classical Hodgkin lymphoma.

This clone was seen a few times. The chain joins TRBV28 to TRBJ1-1; D gene ambiguous. Per the germline V gene, CDR1 is MDHEN and CDR2 is SYDVKM. The CDR3 is made up of 12 amino acids. Trimming cost V 6 bases and J 0 bases, with 5 bases left between them. The CDR3 DNA sequence: TGTGCCAGCAGCAGCGTGAACACTGAAGCTTTCTTT. Its protein product is CASSSVNTEAFF.

The gene calls are TRBV9 and TRBJ2-3; 16 bases align to TRBD2. Germline V gives CDR1 SGDLS, CDR2 YYNGEE. The trim removed 0 bases at V and 8 bases at J, leaving 9 bases unmatched. This CDR3 is 18 amino acids long. DNA of the CDR3: TGTGCCAGCAGCGTAGAGGGACTAGCGGGGGGGTATGGTGGTACGCAGTATTTT. The encoded protein is CASSVEGLAGGYGGTQYF.

In this sample, this clone turned up once. The chain combines TRBV5-6 with TRBJ2-7; 12 nucleotides match TRBD1. The germline CDR1 and CDR2 sequences are SGHDT and YYEEEE. The CDR3 is made up of 14 amino acids. V shed 4 bases, J shed 4 bases, and the junction held 3 bases outside the gene matches. The CDR3 is CASSKGQGAYEQYF. Written as DNA, the CDR3 is TGTGCCAGCAGCAAGGGACAGGGGGCGTACGAGCAGTACTTC.

V gene TRBV19 combines with J gene TRBJ2-7, with D possibly matching TRBD1 (6 bases). V lost 6 bases, J lost 0 bases, and 18 bases lay in between. CDR1 and CDR2 (germline): LNHDA, SQIVND (reference sequence). The CDR3 totals 16 residues. CDR3 sequence (DNA): TGTGCCAGTAGGGACGGGACATTTACGAGCTCCTACGAGCAGTACTTC. It translates to CASRDGTFTSSYEQYF.

This clone was counted a few times. This sequence joins TRBV7-9 and TRBJ1-3; D gene unclear. This CDR3 is built from 15 residues. Trimming shortened V by 4 bases and J by 3 bases, and 13 bases separated the two germline ends. CDR1 and CDR2 (germline): SEHNR, FQNEAQ (reference sequence). The CDR3 DNA reads as TGTGCCAGCAGCTGGCAATATCTTCATGGAAACACCATATATTTT. Protein product: CASSWQYLHGNTIYF.

The chain joins TRBV6-5 to TRBJ1-2; D unresolved. The CDR3 contains 12 residues. Germline V gives CDR1 MNHEY, CDR2 SVGAGI. The germline V and J ends were trimmed by 10 bases and 2 bases, with 11 bases remaining between them. The CDR3 here is CATLGPNYGYTF. CDR3 coding DNA: TGTGCCACTCTCGGTCCCAACTATGGCTACACCTTC.

The rearrangement joins TRBV29-1 to TRBJ2-7, with 9 bases matching TRBD1. Per the germline V gene, CDR1 is SQVTM and CDR2 is ANQGSEA. The CDR3 runs to 14 residues. J lost 7 bases, V lost 1 base, and 8 bases had no gene match. CDR3 residues: CSVEALGQGQEQYF. The CDR3 DNA sequence: TGCAGCGTTGAAGCCTTGGGACAGGGACAAGAGCAGTACTTC.

The V gene is TRBV9, the J gene TRBJ2-7; the match to TRBD1 covers 7 bases. CDR1 and CDR2 from the germline V gene are SGDLS and YYNGEE. The CDR3 runs 12 residues. The J segment lost 7 bases and the V segment lost 3 bases, leaving 4 bases of the junction unmatched. CDR3 in amino acids: CASSDYRGEQYF. CDR3 coding DNA: TGTGCCAGCAGCGATTACAGGGGTGAGCAGTACTTC.

This clone was observed a few times. The chain has TRBV6-5 and TRBJ1-5; TRBD1 agrees at 8 bases. Trimming at V came to 6 bases and at J to 7 bases, leaving 11 bases not matched to a gene. The CDR3 is 15 residues long. Germline V gene data show CDR1 as MNHEY and CDR2 as SVGAGI. As DNA, the CDR3 is TGTGCCAGCAGCTTAGGACAGGGAGGCGAACAGCCCCAGCATTTT. Translation: CASSLGQGGEQPQHF.

This clone was found a few times. The chain has TRBV19 and TRBJ2-7; unclear D gene. The germline V gene encodes CDR1 LNHDA and CDR2 SQIVND (reference sequence). Trimming left V 8 bases short and J 3 bases short, with 17 bases between. The CDR3 is 14 residues long. CDR3 sequence: CASSFGVGGYEQYF. In DNA, the CDR3 is TGTGCCAGTTCCTTCGGAGTAGGTGGCTACGAGCAGTACTTC.

This clone has just one count. This chain links TRBV10-2 with TRBJ1-5, with D hard to call. Looked up from germline, CDR1 is WSHSY and CDR2 is SAAADI. Deletions cut 6 bases from V and 2 bases from J, with 14 bases between. This CDR3 has 15 amino acids. Here the CDR3 reads CASSENWVGNQPQHF. The CDR3, as DNA: TGCGCCAGCAGCGAAAATTGGGTCGGCAATCAGCCCCAGCATTTT.

The genes are TRBV14 and TRBJ1-2, with 8 bases fitting TRBD1. This CDR3 is 15 amino acids long. V was pared by 4 bases and J by 2 bases, with 6 bases of the junction left unmatched. Per germline, CDR1 SGHDN and CDR2 FVKESK. The CDR3 reads CASSPTGGQNYGYTF. The CDR3 DNA reads as TGTGCCAGCAGCCCAACAGGGGGACAGAACTATGGCTACACCTTC.

J is TRBJ2-1 and V is TRBV18, with D maybe TRBD2 (6 bases). Germline-derived CDR1 and CDR2 are KGHSH and LQKENI. The CDR3 length is 15 residues. The ends were cut back, 3 bases at V and 10 bases at J, with 19 bases in the middle. CDR3: CASSPSGLALGEQFF. For the CDR3, the DNA is TGTGCCAGCTCACCGTCGGGACTTGCATTGGGAGAGCAGTTCTTC. The full variable domain, with the rest looked up from reference TRBV18 and TRBJ2-1, is NAGVMQNPRHLVRRRGQEARLRCSPMKGHSHVYWYRQLPEEGLKFMVYLQKENIIDESGMPKERFSAEFPKEGPSILRIQQVVRGDSAAYFCASSPSGLALGEQFFGPGTRLTVL.

The chain employs TRBV19 and TRBJ2-3; 10 nucleotides agree with TRBD1. J was trimmed by 5 bases and V by 1 base; bases with no gene match: 6. This CDR3 is 16 amino acids long. Germline CDR1 reads LNHDA; CDR2 reads SQIVND (reference sequence). The CDR3 DNA follows: TGTGCCAGTAGTATAGCGACAGGGGGCTTTGGAGATACGCAGTATTTT. It yields the protein CASSIATGGFGDTQYF.

The chain employs TRBV14 and TRBJ2-7; 14 bases map to TRBD2. The CDR3 is made up of 18 amino acids. J gave up 8 bases and V 0 bases, and 12 bases lay outside the gene matches. The germline V gene encodes CDR1 SGHDN and CDR2 FVKESK. The CDR3 region is CASSQDGTSGSSWDQQYF. The CDR3 DNA reads TGTGCCAGCAGCCAAGACGGGACTAGCGGGAGTTCATGGGACCAGCAGTACTTC. Using reference TRBV14 and TRBJ2-7 for the parts outside the CDR3, the full variable domain is EAGVTQFPSHSVIEKGQTVTLRCDPISGHDNLYWYRRVMGKEIKFLLHFVKESKQDESGMPNNRFLAERTGGTYSTLKVQPAELEDSGVYFCASSQDGTSGSSWDQQYFGPGTRLTVT.

The CDR3 DNA reads as TGTGCCAGCAGTCTGTCGGGGGGGAGCAATCAGCCCCAGCATTTT. It codes for CASSLSGGSNQPQHF. The chain uses TRBV27 and TRBJ1-5, with D possibly being TRBD1 (5 bases). Germline CDR1 is MNHEY and CDR2 is SMNVEV (reference sequence). CDR3 length: 15 amino acids. V lost 5 bases to trimming and J lost 1 base, with 12 bases between them.